Following are 31 T cell receptor beta chains from one sample sequenced in a study of early T cells in non-severe SARS-CoV-2 infection. TCRdb analysed the 5' RACE reads with MiXCR anew, one entry per CDR3 protein. The data hold about 90,000 distinct CDR3 sequences, with about an eighth observed a single time. Here the sequenced sample was whole blood, taken at baseline. The receptors come from an adult who was a healthcare worker with PCR-confirmed SARS-CoV-2 infection or an uninfected control (not recorded which).

The chain combines TRBV28 with TRBJ2-7, with D uncertain. The CDR3 is made up of 14 amino acids. V was trimmed by 3 bases and J by 3 bases, leaving 12 bases between them. Germline CDR1 MDHEN, CDR2 SYDVKM. This CDR3 reads CASSFFKENYEQYF. The DNA of the CDR3 is TGTGCCAGCAGTTTCTTCAAGGAGAACTACGAGCAGTACTTC.

This clonotype turned up a few times. The rearrangement joins TRBV29-1 to TRBJ2-5; 7 positions match TRBD2. V lost 6 bases to trimming and J lost 1 base; unmatched junction nucleotides: 5. The CDR3 has 13 amino acids. Germline CDR1 is SQVTM and CDR2 is ANQGSEA. The CDR3 reads CSVGLVLQETQYF. Here the CDR3 DNA reads TGCAGCGTAGGACTAGTCCTCCAAGAGACCCAGTACTTC.

The rearrangement uses TRBV14 and TRBJ2-1, with D perhaps matching TRBD1 (6 bases). V shed 3 bases and J shed 4 bases, with 16 bases lying between them. CDR1 and CDR2 from the germline V gene are SGHDN and FVKESK. The CDR3 is 16 amino acids. CDR3 in amino acids: CASSQSRDNLYNEQFF. The CDR3 region has the DNA TGTGCCAGCAGCCAGTCCAGGGACAACCTTTACAATGAGCAGTTCTTC.

The chain employs TRBV29-1 and TRBJ2-1; 7 positions agree with TRBD1. Trimming removed 4 bases from V and 9 bases from J; junction bases left unmatched: 9. Germline V gives CDR1 SQVTM, CDR2 ANQGSEA. This CDR3 has 13 amino acids. CDR3 nucleotide sequence: TGCAGCGTTGGACAGGGCGATCGGTCTGAGCAGTTCTTC. Translated, it gives CSVGQGDRSEQFF.

This rearrangement joins TRBV6-6 to TRBJ1-1; D ambiguous. The CDR3 has 13 residues. V dropped 2 bases and J dropped 4 bases, with 8 bases sitting between them. CDR1 and CDR2 (germline): MNHNY, SVGAGI (reference sequence). The CDR3 protein is CASSYGSGTEAFF. DNA of the CDR3: TGTGCCAGCAGTTACGGCTCGGGCACTGAAGCTTTCTTT.

The V gene is TRBV12-3 or TRBV12-4, the J gene TRBJ1-3; a possible D gene is TRBD1 (5 bases). V lost 4 bases, J lost 2 bases, and 9 bases lay in between. The length of the CDR3 is 14 residues. This chain's CDR3 is CASSYGGAGNTIYF. In nucleotides, the CDR3 is TGTGCCAGCAGTTACGGGGGTGCTGGAAACACCATATATTTT.

In its sample, this clonotype was seen a few times. The rearrangement joins TRBV6-6 to TRBJ2-7; 11 nucleotides agree with TRBD2. V trimming: 5 bases; J trimming: 7 bases; junction bases outside the gene matches: 13. This CDR3 is 16 amino acids long. CDR1 is MNHNY and CDR2 is SVGAGI in the germline V gene (reference sequence). The CDR3 bases are TGTGCCAGCAGTATAATAGCGGGGGGGCCGCGCTGGGAGCAGTACTTC. It encodes CASSIIAGGPRWEQYF.

This clonotype was detected ten times or more. The chain recombines TRBV29-1 with TRBJ2-3; D possibly matches TRBD1 or TRBD2 (5 bases each). The ends were cut back, 4 bases at V and 4 bases at J, with 12 bases in the middle. The germline CDR1 and CDR2 sequences are SQVTM and ANQGSEA. The CDR3 extends over 13 amino acids. The CDR3 reads CSVGDVGADTQYF. CDR3 coding DNA: TGCAGCGTTGGGGACGTGGGTGCAGATACGCAGTATTTT.

This rearrangement joins TRBV20-1 to TRBJ2-3; D is ambiguous. Germline V gene sequence: CDR1 DFQATT, CDR2 SNEGSKA (reference sequence). The CDR3 is made up of 12 amino acids. Trimming shortened V by 2 bases and J by 2 bases, and 5 bases separated the two germline ends. This chain's CDR3 is CSARRPTDTQYF. CDR3 DNA sequence: TGCAGTGCTAGAAGACCCACAGATACGCAGTATTTT.

This clonotype was counted ten times or more. J is TRBJ1-2 and V is TRBV5-1, with 8 bases fitting TRBD1. Germline values: CDR1 SGHRS, CDR2 YFSETQ. After removal of 4 bases from V and 5 bases from J, the junction contained 4 bases not matched to a gene. This CDR3 spans 13 amino acids. As DNA, the CDR3 is TGCGCCAGCAGCCCCGGACAGGGTTATGGCTACACCTTC. The encoded protein is CASSPGQGYGYTF.

This clonotype was seen more than once but under ten times. The rearrangement uses TRBV7-9 and TRBJ1-1; D is undetermined. Germline V gene sequence: CDR1 SEHNR, CDR2 FQNEAQ (reference sequence). This CDR3 is 13 amino acids long. The germline V and J ends were trimmed by 0 bases and 1 base, with 3 bases remaining between them. As DNA, the CDR3 is TGTGCCAGCAGCTTAGCGGGGAACACTGAAGCTTTCTTT. Encoded protein: CASSLAGNTEAFF.

The rearrangement uses TRBV11-3 and TRBJ2-3; 8 bases are shared with TRBD2. V shed 5 bases, J shed 5 bases, and the junction held 12 bases outside the gene matches. The CDR3 consists of 16 residues. Germline V CDR1 and CDR2: SGHNT, YENEEA. The CDR3 sequence: CASSLSAAGAGDTQYF. As DNA, the CDR3 is TGTGCCAGCAGCCTAAGCGCAGCGGGAGCAGGAGATACGCAGTATTTT.

This clonotype was found a few times. This chain links TRBV19 with TRBJ2-2, with a weak D call TRBD1 (5 bases). Deletions cut 6 bases from V and 1 base from J, with 15 bases between. The V gene's germline CDR1 is LNHDA and CDR2 SQIVND (reference sequence). The CDR3 runs 16 residues. The CDR3 loop reads CASRANRPGNTGELFF. As DNA, the CDR3 is TGTGCCAGTAGGGCCAACAGGCCCGGGAACACCGGGGAGCTGTTTTTT.

The chain combines TRBV2 with TRBJ2-7; the match to TRBD1 covers 12 bases. The CDR3 totals 13 residues. The V segment lost 8 bases and the J segment 7 bases; nucleotides outside the gene matches: 6. Germline V gene data show CDR1 as SNHLY and CDR2 as FYNNEI. The CDR3 sequence: CASRDRGRREQYF. CDR3 nucleotides: TGTGCCAGCCGGGACAGGGGGCGTCGGGAGCAGTACTTC.

This chain joins TRBV28 and TRBJ2-7; D is undetermined. CDR1 is MDHEN, CDR2 SYDVKM, per germline. Trimming took off 3 bases at V and 3 bases at J, with 12 bases between the two ends. The CDR3 is made up of 14 amino acids. For the CDR3, the DNA is TGTGCCAGCAGTTTTCAGCGATCAGTCTACGAGCAGTACTTC. It yields the protein CASSFQRSVYEQYF.

This clonotype was counted between two and nine times. The gene calls are TRBV28 and TRBJ1-5; D remains unclear. V gave up 3 bases and J gave up 4 bases, with 7 bases separating them. The germline CDR1 and CDR2 sequences are MDHEN and SYDVKM. The CDR3 covers 13 residues. The CDR3 DNA reads as TGTGCCAGCAGTTTCGAGAGAAATCAGCCCCAGCATTTT. This translates into CASSFERNQPQHF.

This clonotype was observed a few times. This rearrangement joins TRBV28 to TRBJ1-5, with D possibly being TRBD1 (5 bases). Germline V gene lookup returns CDR1 MDHEN and CDR2 SYDVKM. V lost 10 bases and J lost 1, with 17 bases in between. The CDR3 loop spans 15 amino acids. The CDR3: CATQRPQGSNQPQHF. In DNA form, the CDR3 reads TGTGCCACCCAACGACCCCAGGGAAGCAATCAGCCCCAGCATTTT.

This clonotype was detected ten times or more. The CDR3 bases are TGTGCCAGCAGTTTAGGTGGAAACACCATATATTTT. Translation: CASSLGGNTIYF. The genes are TRBV28 and TRBJ1-3; D is unresolved. This CDR3 is 12 amino acids long. Germline CDR1 is MDHEN and CDR2 is SYDVKM. Between the trimmed V and J ends, which lost 2 bases and 3 bases, there was a span of 2 bases. The entire variable domain, with the rest obtained from reference TRBV28 and TRBJ1-3, is as follows: DVKVTQSSRYLVKRTGEKVFLECVQDMDHENMFWYRQDPGLGLRLIYFSYDVKMKEKGDIPEGYSVSREKKERFSLILESASTNQTSMYLCASSLGGNTIYFGEGSWLTVV.

The sample holds a few counts of this clonotype. The rearrangement uses TRBV28 and TRBJ2-1; a possible D gene is TRBD2 (6 bases). This CDR3 is 15 amino acids long. Germline CDR1 reads MDHEN; CDR2 reads SYDVKM. Between the trimmed V and J ends, which lost 6 bases and 5 bases, there was a span of 17 bases. In DNA form, the CDR3 reads TGTGCCAGCAGAGCCACCTCCGGGGGACACAATGAGCAGTTCTTC. Translated, it gives CASRATSGGHNEQFF.

In this sample, this clonotype turned up a few times. The chain carries TRBV5-1 and TRBJ2-3; possible D gene TRBD2, 6 bases. Deletions cut 2 bases from V and 0 bases from J, with 10 bases between. Germline loops: CDR1 SGHRS, CDR2 YFSETQ. The CDR3 is 15 residues long. CDR3 DNA sequence: TGCGCCAGCAGCTTCGGGAGTCCTAGCACAGATACGCAGTATTTT. Amino acids: CASSFGSPSTDTQYF.

J is TRBJ1-5 and V is TRBV21-1; the table's D gene call, TRBD1, was not cross checked with the DNA. TRBV21-1 constitutes a pseudogene. CDR3 length: 18 residues. The CDR3 DNA follows: TGTGCCAGCAGCAAATCTTATCACTACGGGGCAAGCAATCAGCCCCAGCATTTT. Protein product: CASSKSYHYGASNQPQHF.

The rearrangement links TRBV18 to TRBJ2-7; D not certain. V lost 3 bases and J lost 4, with 10 bases in between. Germline V lookup: CDR1 KGHSH, CDR2 LQKENI. CDR3 length equals 13 residues. This chain's CDR3 is CASSPDGRYEQYF. The CDR3 DNA reads TGTGCCAGCTCACCGGACGGCCGATACGAGCAGTACTTC.

This clonotype was detected many times. The chain links TRBV11-2 to TRBJ1-3; D unresolved. The V gene lost 5 bases and the J gene lost 0 bases, with 11 bases spanning the gap. This CDR3 region has 15 residues. The germline gives CDR1 SGHAT, CDR2 FQNNGV. CDR3 nucleotides: TGTGCCAGCAGCCCCGCCGTGGGCTCTGGAAACACCATATATTTT. Residues: CASSPAVGSGNTIYF. The full variable domain, in which reference TRBV11-2 and TRBJ1-3 provide the parts outside the CDR3, is EAGVAQSPRYKIIEKRQSVAFWCNPISGHATLYWYQQILGQGPKLLIQFQNNGVVDDSQLPKDRFSAERLKGVDSTLKIQPAKLEDSAVYLCASSPAVGSGNTIYFGEGSWLTVV.

This clonotype has more than one count but fewer than ten. This chain joins TRBV11-2 and TRBJ2-1; the match to TRBD1 covers 12 bases. With 5 bases clipped from V and 11 bases from J, the junction kept 10 bases outside the gene matches. Germline V gene data show CDR1 as SGHAT and CDR2 as FQNNGV. This CDR3 region has 15 residues. The CDR3 DNA follows: TGTGCCAGCAGCCACCTCCGGGACAGGGGGCACCAGCAGTTCTTC. Protein product: CASSHLRDRGHQQFF. Drawing the rest from reference TRBV11-2 and TRBJ2-1, the complete variable domain is EAGVAQSPRYKIIEKRQSVAFWCNPISGHATLYWYQQILGQGPKLLIQFQNNGVVDDSQLPKDRFSAERLKGVDSTLKIQPAKLEDSAVYLCASSHLRDRGHQQFFGPGTRLTVL.

This clonotype was seen ten or more times. The rearrangement joins TRBV11-2 to TRBJ1-3; 9 nucleotides match TRBD1. The CDR3 contains 16 residues. The V and J ends lost 7 bases and 2 bases, in that order; junction bases with no gene match: 9. Per germline, CDR1 SGHAT and CDR2 FQNNGV. The CDR3 DNA reads as TGTGCCAGCACCTCCAAGGGACAGGGAACTGGAAACACCATATATTTT. Translating gives CASTSKGQGTGNTIYF.

This sequence joins TRBV3-1 and TRBJ2-5, with TRBD2 matching 8 bases. Germline CDR1 is LGHDT and CDR2 is YNNKEL (reference sequence). This CDR3 is 16 amino acids long. With V trimmed by 0 bases and J by 2 bases, 5 bases remained unmatched. CDR3 in amino acids: CASSQDEVAGQETQYF. Here the CDR3 DNA reads TGTGCCAGCAGCCAAGATGAGGTAGCGGGGCAAGAGACCCAGTACTTC.

This clonotype has a handful of counts. This rearrangement joins TRBV2 to TRBJ2-1; D is uncertain. Per germline, CDR1 SNHLY and CDR2 FYNNEI. This CDR3 has 14 residues. Trimming stripped 6 bases from V and 0 bases from J, with 9 bases between. The CDR3 bases are TGTGCCAGCAGGACGGATAGCTCCTACAATGAGCAGTTCTTC. Its protein product is CASRTDSSYNEQFF.

The chain employs TRBV11-2 and TRBJ2-3; D call uncertain. The CDR3 loop spans 14 amino acids. The germline CDR1 and CDR2 sequences are SGHAT and FQNNGV. V was pared by 7 bases and J by 4 bases, with 15 bases between. CDR3 bases: TGTGCCAGCACGTCCAAGACGGGCGCAGATACGCAGTATTTT. It is translated as CASTSKTGADTQYF.

This clonotype was counted only a few times. The gene calls are TRBV11-2 and TRBJ2-7; tentative D call: TRBD2 (6 bases). The CDR3 is 15 residues long. Trimming removed 0 bases from V and 4 bases from J, with 13 bases in between. The germline V gene encodes CDR1 SGHAT and CDR2 FQNNGV. The CDR3 protein is CASSLDVTGTYEQYF. CDR3 nucleotide sequence: TGTGCCAGCAGCTTAGATGTAACTGGGACTTACGAGCAGTACTTC.

The rearrangement uses TRBV24-1 and TRBJ2-2; unclear D gene. The CDR3 extends over 16 amino acids. Trimming stripped 3 bases from V and 3 bases from J, with 13 bases between. CDR1 is KGHDR and CDR2 is SFDVKD in the germline V gene. CDR3 sequence (DNA): TGTGCCACCAGTGATCCCTCTGGCCCGTACACCGGGGAGCTGTTTTTT. It codes for CATSDPSGPYTGELFF.

This clonotype was picked up many times. The J gene is TRBJ1-4, the V gene TRBV24-1; the D gene is possibly TRBD1 (6 bases). Deletions cut 9 bases from V and 7 bases from J, with 8 bases between. The CDR3 extends over 11 amino acids. CDR1 and CDR2 from the germline V gene are KGHDR and SFDVKD. The CDR3: CATVRGEKLFF. For the CDR3, the DNA is TGTGCCACCGTCAGGGGTGAAAAACTGTTTTTT.